The sequence of this TCR beta chain was determined in a study of T cells in Graves' hyperthyroidism and ophthalmopathy. V was cut by 1 base and J by 8 bases, with 14 bases left in between. This CDR3 has 14 amino acids. From germline, CDR1 is SGHTA and CDR2 FQGNSA. Researchers took RNA transcripts and amplified the TCR beta CDR3 regions from them. During a first-round RT-PCR of the TCR CDR3, the HTBI primer set was used. One entry per CDR3 protein results from TCRdb running MiXCR on the multiplex PCR reads. The data contain hundreds of thousands of distinct CDR3 sequences, approximately 16% of them singletons.

The chain combines TRBV7-2 with TRBJ1-2, with D possibly TRBD1 on 6 matching bases. The TCR comes from a woman aged 40 to 55 with Graves' ophthalmopathy. Material: blood. The CDR3: CASSLDPTGRGYTF. The CDR3 nucleotides are TGTGCCAGCAGCTTAGACCCTACAGGGCGCGGCTACACCTTC.